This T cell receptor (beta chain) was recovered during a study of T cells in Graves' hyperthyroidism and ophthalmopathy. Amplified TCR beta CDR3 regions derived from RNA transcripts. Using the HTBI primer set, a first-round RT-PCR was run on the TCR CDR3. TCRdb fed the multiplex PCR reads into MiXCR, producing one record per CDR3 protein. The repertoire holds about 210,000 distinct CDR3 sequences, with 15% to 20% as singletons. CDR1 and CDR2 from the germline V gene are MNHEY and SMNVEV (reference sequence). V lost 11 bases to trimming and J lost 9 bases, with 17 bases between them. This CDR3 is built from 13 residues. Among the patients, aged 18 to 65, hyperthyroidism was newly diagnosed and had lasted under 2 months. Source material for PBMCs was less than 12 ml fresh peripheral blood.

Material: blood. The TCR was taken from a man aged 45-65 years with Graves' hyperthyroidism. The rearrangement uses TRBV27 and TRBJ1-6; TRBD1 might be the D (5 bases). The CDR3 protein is CASMSGGGSPLHF. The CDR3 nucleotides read TGTGCCTCAATGTCCGGGGGTGGTTCACCCCTCCACTTT.